These 23 T cell receptor beta chains share one sample of origin, sequenced in a study of T cells in Graves' hyperthyroidism and ophthalmopathy. Authors of the study amplified TCR beta CDR3 regions from RNA transcripts. A set of HTBI primers served as the primers for a first-round RT-PCR of the TCR CDR3. TCRdb itself ran the multiplex PCR reads through MiXCR, one entry per CDR3 protein. The sample records fewer than 700,000 distinct CDR3 sequences, under 20% being singletons. Sequencing was carried out using blood. The receptors shown here come from a woman aged 18-29 years with Graves' ophthalmopathy.

The V gene is TRBV3-1, the J gene TRBJ1-2; D is unresolved. V was cut by 4 bases and J by 5 bases, with 17 bases left in between. The CDR3 sequence is 15 residues long. Germline lookup yields CDR1 LGHDT and CDR2 YNNKEL (reference sequence). The CDR3 protein is CASSPPGPYFYGYTF. Here the CDR3 DNA reads TGTGCCAGCAGCCCGCCAGGACCCTACTTTTATGGCTACACCTTC.

The chain has TRBV6-1 and TRBJ2-2; 12 nucleotides align to TRBD1. V lost 4 bases, J lost 4 bases, and 4 bases stayed unmatched. This CDR3 contains 16 residues. Germline CDR1 is MNHNS and CDR2 is SASEGT. This CDR3 is CASSAGTGGSTGELFF. CDR3 DNA: TGTGCCAGCAGTGCAGGGACAGGGGGCAGCACCGGGGAGCTGTTTTTT.

The table lists this clonotype with many counts. The chain has TRBV6-2 or TRBV6-3 and TRBJ2-1; 9 bases are shared with TRBD2. V lost 4 bases, J lost 4 bases, and 11 bases stayed unmatched. The CDR3 has 17 amino acids. CDR1 and CDR2 from the germline V gene are MNHEY and SVGEGT. CDR3 protein: CASSFGLGTSSYNEQFF. The CDR3 coding sequence is TGTGCCAGCAGTTTCGGACTTGGGACTAGCAGTTACAATGAGCAGTTCTTC.

The chain has TRBV27 and TRBJ2-2; TRBD1 matches at 10 bases. Germline loops: CDR1 MNHEY, CDR2 SMNVEV (reference sequence). V lost 2 bases, J lost 8 bases, and 8 bases stayed unmatched. There are 16 residues in the CDR3. The CDR3 DNA follows: TGTGCCAGCAGTTTACCGGGACAGGGGAATCTTGGGGAGCTGTTTTTT. It codes for CASSLPGQGNLGELFF.

Only a few counts were recorded for this clonotype. The chain is built from TRBV20-1 and TRBJ2-7; 7 bases line up with TRBD1. The CDR3 runs to 14 residues. Looked up from germline, CDR1 is DFQATT and CDR2 is SNEGSKA (reference sequence). V lost 2 bases and J lost 6; bases outside the gene matches: 10. CDR3 region: CSARNVGQVAEQYF. CDR3 nucleotide sequence: TGCAGTGCTAGAAATGTCGGACAGGTGGCCGAGCAGTACTTC.

The V gene is TRBV20-1, the J gene TRBJ2-7, with TRBD2 matching 12 bases. The CDR3 has 17 residues. In germline, CDR1 is DFQATT, CDR2 SNEGSKA (reference sequence). The ends lost 1 base at V and 2 bases at J; junction bases unmatched: 9. The CDR3 coding sequence is TGCAGTGCTAGAGGGACTAGCGGGATTTTCTACCCCTACGAGCAGTACTTC. This encodes CSARGTSGIFYPYEQYF.

Ten or more counts support this clonotype. As DNA, the CDR3 is TGTGCCAGCAGCCAAGGGACAGGCGGGTACAATGAGCAGTTCTTC. Encoded protein: CASSQGTGGYNEQFF. The J gene is TRBJ2-1, the V gene TRBV7-9; 8 nucleotides agree with TRBD1. Germline assignment: CDR1 SEHNR and CDR2 FQNEAQ (reference sequence). The CDR3 length is 15 residues. After removal of 5 bases from V and 4 bases from J, the junction contained 7 bases not matched to a gene. Supplemented by reference TRBV7-9 and TRBJ2-1, the full variable domain reads DTGVSQNPRHKITKRGQNVTFRCDPISEHNRLYWYRQTLGQGPEFLTYFQNEAQLEKSRLLSDRFSAERPKGSFSTLEIQRTEQGDSAMYLCASSQGTGGYNEQFFGPGTRLTVL.

The V call is TRBV7-9, the J call TRBJ2-3; D is uncertain. The germline gives CDR1 SEHNR, CDR2 FQNEAQ (reference sequence). There are 16 residues in the CDR3. V was clipped by 4 bases and J by 0 bases, with 14 bases between them. The CDR3 spells CASSSWAEESTDTQYF. The CDR3 coding sequence is TGTGCCAGCAGCTCATGGGCGGAAGAAAGCACAGATACGCAGTATTTT. Looking up the rest from reference TRBV7-9 and TRBJ2-3 gives the full variable domain: DTGVSQNPRHKITKRGQNVTFRCDPISEHNRLYWYRQTLGQGPEFLTYFQNEAQLEKSRLLSDRFSAERPKGSFSTLEIQRTEQGDSAMYLCASSSWAEESTDTQYFGPGTRLTVL.

The chain uses TRBV29-1 and TRBJ2-3; 8 bases match TRBD1. CDR3 length equals 14 residues. Trimming cost V 4 bases and J 2 bases; bases outside gene matches: 5. CDR1 SQVTM and CDR2 ANQGSEA come from the germline V gene. The CDR3 DNA follows: TGCAGCGTTGGACAGGGGATGAACACAGATACGCAGTATTTT. It is translated as CSVGQGMNTDTQYF.

This sequence joins TRBV4-3 and TRBJ2-6, with D hard to call. This CDR3 spans 19 amino acids. Germline-derived CDR1 and CDR2 are LGHNA and YSLEER. Trimming took off 0 bases at V and 0 bases at J, with 15 bases between the two ends. DNA of the CDR3: TGCGCCAGCAGCCAAGATTGGTCCAGGAAAGTCTCTGGGGCCAACGTCCTGACTTTC. It translates to CASSQDWSRKVSGANVLTF.

This clonotype was counted ten times or more. The V and J genes are TRBV27 and TRBJ1-4; D is possibly TRBD1 (5 bases). Germline CDR1 reads MNHEY; CDR2 reads SMNVEV (reference sequence). V was shortened by 6 bases and J by 4 bases, with 15 bases between the two germline ends. CDR3 length equals 15 residues. CDR3 sequence (DNA): TGTGCCAGCAGCCGCATCAGGGATCTTAATGAAAAACTGTTTTTT. This codes for CASSRIRDLNEKLFF.

This clonotype has at least ten counts. The chain is built from TRBV20-1 and TRBJ2-1; D could derive from TRBD1 or TRBD2 (6 bases each). V lost 5 bases, J lost 4 bases, and 18 bases lay in between. The germline V gene encodes CDR1 DFQATT and CDR2 SNEGSKA (reference sequence). CDR3 size: 15 residues. CDR3 region: CSAQRGVTAYNEQFF. CDR3 in DNA: TGCAGTGCTCAGAGGGGGGTAACGGCTTACAATGAGCAGTTCTTC.

V usage is TRBV28 and J usage is TRBJ1-5; D gene uncertain. The CDR3 covers 12 residues. V was trimmed by 3 bases and J by 6 bases, leaving 6 bases between them. Germline V gene lookup returns CDR1 MDHEN and CDR2 SYDVKM. This chain's CDR3 is CASSFRAQPQHF. The CDR3 DNA reads TGTGCCAGCAGTTTTCGGGCTCAGCCCCAGCATTTT. Drawing the rest from reference TRBV28 and TRBJ1-5, the complete variable domain is DVKVTQSSRYLVKRTGEKVFLECVQDMDHENMFWYRQDPGLGLRLIYFSYDVKMKEKGDIPEGYSVSREKKERFSLILESASTNQTSMYLCASSFRAQPQHFGDGTRLSIL.

This clonotype was counted only a few times. The gene calls are TRBV28 and TRBJ2-2, with 7 nucleotides matching TRBD1. In germline, CDR1 is MDHEN, CDR2 SYDVKM. CDR3 size: 17 residues. Germline trimming cut 4 bases from V and 6 bases from J; bases unmatched to any gene: 14. CDR3 nucleotide sequence: TGTGCCAGCAGTTATCGACAGGGATTAAGCTTAGCCGGGGAGCTGTTTTTT. It codes for CASSYRQGLSLAGELFF.

This clonotype was seen at least ten times. Its ends do not fully match the called genes, so a read error is possible. V gene TRBV18 combines with J gene TRBJ1-2; no clear D. The CDR3 runs 18 residues. CDR1 is KGHSH and CDR2 is LQKENI in the germline V gene. CDR3 residues: CASSSPEFIGPPNYGYTF. CDR3 sequence (DNA): TGTGCCAGCTCATCACCTGAATTTATAGGCCCACCTAACTATGGCTACACCTTC.

This clonotype was counted only a few times. The rearrangement links TRBV20-1 to TRBJ1-2, with D perhaps matching TRBD1 (6 bases). Germline V gene sequence: CDR1 DFQATT, CDR2 SNEGSKA (reference sequence). V was trimmed by 1 base and J by 7 bases, leaving 16 bases between them. This CDR3 comprises 14 residues. This chain's CDR3 is CSARGSQGSAGYTF. The DNA of the CDR3 is TGCAGTGCTAGAGGTTCTCAGGGGTCGGCTGGCTACACCTTC.

This clonotype was picked up a small number of times. Here the CDR3 DNA reads TGCGCCAGCAGCTTGGCCGGAGGCTCCTATAATTCACCCCTCCACTTT. Its translation: CASSLAGGSYNSPLHF. The chain carries TRBV5-1 and TRBJ1-6; D gene uncertain. The CDR3 spans 16 residues. CDR1 and CDR2 (germline): SGHRS, YFSETQ. V was clipped by 0 bases and J by 0 bases, with 7 bases between them.

This clonotype was seen many times. This chain links TRBV2 with TRBJ2-1, with D possibly TRBD2 on 5 matching bases. The germline V gene encodes CDR1 SNHLY and CDR2 FYNNEI. The CDR3 has 14 amino acids. Trimming left V 4 bases short and J 5 bases short, with 12 bases between. In DNA form, the CDR3 reads TGTGCCAGCAGTGTACTAGAAGGGAACAATGAGCAGTTCTTC. Protein product: CASSVLEGNNEQFF.

This clonotype occurred a few times. V gene TRBV10-2 combines with J gene TRBJ2-1; D not certain. The CDR3 is made up of 14 amino acids. Germline V gene sequence: CDR1 WSHSY, CDR2 SAAADI. V lost 1 base and J lost 5, with 9 bases in between. Here the CDR3 reads CASSELRPDNEQFF. CDR3 DNA sequence: TGCGCCAGCAGTGAGTTACGGCCTGACAATGAGCAGTTCTTC.

This chain uses TRBV27 with TRBJ2-2; 8 nucleotides agree with TRBD2. CDR1 is MNHEY, CDR2 SMNVEV, per germline (reference sequence). The length of the CDR3 is 15 residues. The ends lost 7 bases at V and 5 bases at J; junction bases unmatched: 9. Here the CDR3 reads CASTYRSGRTGELFF. CDR3 in DNA: TGTGCCAGCACCTACCGGAGCGGGAGAACCGGGGAGCTGTTTTTT.

This clonotype came up a few times. The chain couples TRBV20-1 to TRBJ2-3; 7 nucleotides match TRBD2. With V trimmed by 5 bases and J by 4 bases, 12 bases remained unmatched. The CDR3 is 15 amino acids. Germline loops: CDR1 DFQATT, CDR2 SNEGSKA (reference sequence). The CDR3 sequence is CSAVAGGSTADTQYF. For the CDR3, the DNA is TGCAGTGCTGTCGCCGGCGGGAGTACCGCAGATACGCAGTATTTT.

The gene calls are TRBV12-3 or TRBV12-4 and TRBJ2-7; D tentatively fits TRBD1 or TRBD2 (7 bases each). Trimming took 2 bases from V and 6 from J, leaving 11 bases between them. This CDR3 has 13 residues. DNA for the CDR3: TGTGCCAGCAGTTTACGGGGGGACAGCGAGCAGTACTTC. It encodes CASSLRGDSEQYF.

This clonotype was detected a few times. This sequence joins TRBV19 and TRBJ2-5; 9 bases are shared with TRBD1. With 2 bases clipped from V and 5 bases from J, the junction kept 9 bases outside the gene matches. From germline, CDR1 is LNHDA and CDR2 SQIVND (reference sequence). The length of the CDR3 is 16 residues. CDR3 amino acids: CASSITRGQGSETQYF. In DNA form, the CDR3 reads TGTGCCAGTAGTATAACGAGAGGACAGGGGAGTGAGACCCAGTACTTC.